The 2 T cell receptor beta chains presented below share a single source sample, sequenced in a study of T cells after somatic rescue of genetic block. Libraries were prepared by immunoSEQ multiplex PCR; TCRdb keeps only in-frame clonotypes and omits some of them. The sample lists 85,000 to 100,000 clones, about 90% occurring once. Material for sequencing was peripheral blood mononuclear cells (PBMCs). These receptors originate from a woman in her late teens or twenties.

This chain uses TRBV6-5 with TRBJ1-5, with D uncertain. Trimming pared 2 bases from V and 11 bases from J, leaving 13 bases between. The CDR3 covers 13 residues. Looked up from germline, CDR1 is MNHEY and CDR2 is SVGAGI. Written as DNA, the CDR3 is TGTGCCAGCAGTTACGAGGGAGGGTCAGCCCAGCATTTT. Encoded protein: CASSYEGGSAQHF.

The chain links TRBV7-8 to TRBJ2-5; a possible D gene is TRBD1 (6 bases). Germline CDR1 reads SGHVS; CDR2 reads FQNEAQ. This CDR3 is built from 16 residues. V shed 1 base and J shed 2 bases, with 14 bases lying between them. CDR3 nucleotide sequence: TGTGCCAGCAGCTTAGACTTGGACAGCGGACAAGAGACCCAGTACTTC. It translates to CASSLDLDSGQETQYF.